The 17 T cell receptor beta chains presented below share a single source sample, sequenced in a study of tissue T cells after allogeneic stem cell transplantation. Using immunoSEQ multiplex PCR, the repertoire was profiled, and TCRdb retains in-frame clones only, with some absent. The sample carries some 48,000 clones, less than 75% recorded once. What was sequenced was sorted cells pooled from one or two spleens. The receptors were sampled from a pool of C57BL/6 mice in good health.

For this clone: Gene names follow the mouse nomenclature. The read is 1 residue too short to cover the CDR3 end, so that end is filled in from the germline J gene. The chain is built from TRBV13-3 and TRBJ2-7, with D maybe TRBD1 (6 bases). The CDR3 runs to 11 residues. Germline CDR1 and CDR2: NNHDY and SYVADS. Trimming cost V 4 bases and J 6 bases, with 8 bases left between them. Incomplete CDR3 DNA: TGTGCCAGCAGTCGCAGGGGTGAACAGTAC. Its protein product is CASSRRGEQY. The entire CDR3 protein is CASSRRGEQYF.

As concerns this clone: Germline and genes here are mouse. The read terminates 1 residue ahead of where the CDR3 ends, so the germline J gene completes it. The chain couples TRBV17 to TRBJ1-4; 8 bases line up with TRBD1. Germline V gene data show CDR1 as MNHDT and CDR2 as YYDKIL. The CDR3 has 15 amino acids. J gave up 3 bases and V 1 base, and 1 base lay outside the gene matches. Incomplete CDR3 DNA: TGTGCTAGCAGTAGAGGGACAGGGCCCAACGAAAGATTATTT. The encoded protein is CASSRGTGPNERLF. The full CDR3 protein reads CASSRGTGPNERLFF. Full variable domain (rest looked up from reference TRBV17 and TRBJ1-4): DTTVKQNPRYKLARVGKPVNLICSQTMNHDTMYWYQKKPNQAPKLLLFYYDKILNREADTFEKFQSSRPNNSFCSLYIGSAGLEYSAMYLCASSRGTGPNERLFFGHGTKLSVL.

Remarks on this clone: Mouse names are used for the genes. The read gets to within 1 residue of the CDR3 end, and the germline J gene fills in the rest. The rearrangement links TRBV19 to TRBJ2-5, with 7 positions matching TRBD2. Per germline, CDR1 FNHDT and CDR2 SITEND (reference sequence). The CDR3 extends over 14 amino acids. Losses at the gene ends were 4 bases for V and 0 bases for J; bases not matched to a gene: 2. The CDR3 sequence is CASSLLGNQDTQYF. CDR3 bases read: TGTGCCAGCAGTCTACTGGGGAACCAAGACACCCAGTAC.

With regard to this clone: Mouse gene names apply. The read falls 1 residue short of the CDR3 end, and the missing part is taken from the germline J gene. The genes are TRBV12-2 and TRBJ1-2; 11 bases are a match to TRBD1. The CDR3 has 15 amino acids. The ends lost 2 bases at V and 4 bases at J; junction bases unmatched: 5. Per germline, CDR1 SGHLS and CDR2 HYDKME. CDR3 amino acids: CASSRGQGAGSDYTF. The part of the CDR3 DNA that was read is TGTGCCAGCTCTCGCGGACAGGGGGCCGGCTCCGACTACACC.

As regards this clone: The genes and germline here are from mouse. The CDR3 extends 1 residue past the end of the read, so its final part is completed from the germline J gene. The chain links TRBV19 to TRBJ2-2; possibly TRBD1 for D (6 bases). V lost 2 bases to trimming and J lost 2 bases, with 7 bases between them. The CDR3 spans 14 residues. CDR1 is FNHDT and CDR2 is SITEND in the germline V gene (reference sequence). The CDR3 is CASSMRGNTGQLYF. The part of the CDR3 DNA that was read is TGTGCCAGCAGTATGAGGGGGAACACCGGGCAGCTCTAC.

With respect to this clone: Gene names are mouse gene names. The CDR3 goes on 1 residue after the read ends, and that part is filled in from the germline J gene. This chain connects TRBV4 to TRBJ2-7; TRBD2 agrees at 10 bases. Per the germline V gene, CDR1 is LGHDT and CDR2 is YNNKQL (reference sequence). V was pared by 4 bases and J by 0 bases, with 3 bases of the junction left unmatched. There are 15 residues in the CDR3. CDR3 sequence reads: CASSSDWGASYEQYF. CDR3 DNA (partial): TGTGCCAGCAGCTCTGACTGGGGGGCCTCCTATGAACAGTAC.

This clone was observed a few times. Genes and germline come from the mouse. The read comes to an end 1 residue before the CDR3 does, leaving the germline J gene to fill in the end. This chain connects TRBV3 to TRBJ2-7, with TRBD2 matching 8 bases. Germline lookup yields CDR1 SNHLY and CDR2 FYNGKV (reference sequence). CDR3 length: 13 residues. V shed 2 bases, J shed 6 bases, and the junction held 3 bases outside the gene matches. The CDR3 reads CASSLIWGVEQYF. Partial CDR3 DNA: TGTGCCAGCAGCTTAATCTGGGGGGTTGAACAGTAC.

In regard to this clone: Gene names and germline match the mouse. The read gets to within 1 residue of the CDR3 end, and the germline J gene fills in the rest. This chain connects TRBV29 to TRBJ2-3; no reliable D call. From germline, CDR1 is MSHET and CDR2 SYDVDS. The CDR3 is made up of 13 amino acids. V was cut by 9 bases and J by 0 bases, with 10 bases left in between. CDR3 bases read: TGTGCTAGGAAGACATCTAGTGCAGAAACGCTGTAT. Protein product: CARKTSSAETLY. The CDR3 as a whole reads CARKTSSAETLYF.

A note on this clone: Gene names refer to mouse genes. The read comes to an end 1 residue before the CDR3 does, leaving the germline J gene to fill in the end. The chain employs TRBV29 and TRBJ1-2; D gene uncertain. Trimming removed 5 bases from V and 0 bases from J, with 4 bases in between. Germline V gene sequence: CDR1 MSHET, CDR2 SYDVDS. The CDR3 sequence is 12 residues long. CDR3 sequence reads: CASSTANSDYTF. The CDR3 bases that were read are TGTGCTAGCAGTACAGCAAACTCCGACTACACC.

Details on this clone: The genes and germline here are from mouse. The read is 1 residue too short to cover the CDR3 end, so that end is filled in from the germline J gene. The chain recombines TRBV17 with TRBJ2-1; D unclear. V dropped 3 bases and J dropped 0 bases, with 6 bases sitting between them. The germline V gene has CDR1 MNHDT and CDR2 YYDKIL. The CDR3 extends over 14 amino acids. The chain's CDR3 is CASSSDNNYAEQFF. Partial CDR3 DNA: TGTGCTAGCAGTAGTGACAATAACTATGCTGAGCAGTTC. The complete variable domain, with remaining parts taken from reference TRBV17 and TRBJ2-1, reads DTTVKQNPRYKLARVGKPVNLICSQTMNHDTMYWYQKKPNQAPKLLLFYYDKILNREADTFEKFQSSRPNNSFCSLYIGSAGLEYSAMYLCASSSDNNYAEQFFGPGTRLTVL.

This clone was detected once. Gene names and germline match the mouse. The read gets to within 1 residue of the CDR3 end, and the germline J gene fills in the rest. V and J are TRBV31 and TRBJ2-1, with TRBD2 identical over 8 bases. The length of the CDR3 is 16 residues. The junction had 4 bases not matched to a gene; V was cut back by 0 bases and J by 0 bases. Per germline, CDR1 GKSSPN and CDR2 SITVG. The sequenced part of the CDR3 DNA is TGTGCCTGGAGTCTATTTGGGGGGGGTAACTATGCTGAGCAGTTC. The encoded protein is CAWSLFGGGNYAEQF. The CDR3, in full, reads CAWSLFGGGNYAEQFF.

Of note for this clone: Mouse germline and gene names are used. The DNA ends 1 residue before the CDR3 does, and the rest of the CDR3 is filled in from the germline J gene. The chain combines TRBV31 with TRBJ2-7, with a tentative D call TRBD2 (6 bases). CDR1 GKSSPN and CDR2 SITVG come from the germline V gene. The CDR3 contains 13 residues. V lost 3 bases, J lost 0 bases, and 9 bases lay in between. The part of the CDR3 DNA that was read is TGTGCCTGGAGATTTGGGGGCTCCTATGAACAGTAC. Its protein product is CAWRFGGSYEQY. The CDR3 as a whole reads CAWRFGGSYEQYF.

Turning to this clone: The germline and genes are mouse ones. The sequence runs out 1 residue before the end of the CDR3; the remainder is reconstructed from the germline J gene. The chain has TRBV29 and TRBJ1-5; D is unclear. Germline V gene sequence: CDR1 MSHET, CDR2 SYDVDS. Trimming shortened V by 5 bases and J by 0 bases, and 8 bases separated the two germline ends. This CDR3 is built from 14 residues. The part of the CDR3 DNA that was read is TGTGCTAGCAGTCAGAGAGATAACAACCAGGCTCCGCTT. Protein product: CASSQRDNNQAPL. The whole CDR3 sequence reads CASSQRDNNQAPLF.

About this clone itself: Each gene name is a mouse one. The CDR3 goes on 1 residue after the read ends, and that part is filled in from the germline J gene. The chain recombines TRBV19 with TRBJ1-2; TRBD1 is a possible D gene (5 bases). The V end was cut by 1 base, the J end by 0 bases, with 7 bases between. From germline, CDR1 is FNHDT and CDR2 SITEND (reference sequence). The CDR3 contains 14 residues. The CDR3 bases that were read are TGTGCCAGCAGTATATGGGGGGCAAACTCCGACTACACC. This sequence encodes CASSIWGANSDYT. The whole CDR3 protein is CASSIWGANSDYTF.

A word on this clone: Any gene name here is a mouse gene name. The read ends 1 residue before the CDR3 terminus; that terminus is restored from the germline J gene. The sample has other DNA sequences that encode this CDR3 too. This chain uses TRBV13-2 with TRBJ1-4; 7 bases are shared with TRBD1. The CDR3 covers 15 residues. Trimming removed 2 bases from V and 4 bases from J; junction bases left unmatched: 5. CDR1 NNHNN and CDR2 SYGAGS come from the germline V gene (reference sequence). The CDR3 reads CASGEWGQNNERLFF. The covered CDR3 bases are TGTGCCAGCGGTGAATGGGGACAGAACAACGAAAGATTATTT.

This clone has a single count. These gene names are mouse names. The sequenced fragment ends 1 residue before the CDR3 boundary, so the rest is inferred from the germline J gene. The V and J genes are TRBV31 and TRBJ1-1, with D possibly matching TRBD1 (5 bases). CDR1 and CDR2 from the germline V gene are GKSSPN and SITVG. This CDR3 has 12 residues. The V end lost 1 base, the J end lost 2 bases, and 5 bases lay between the germline ends. CDR3 bases read: TGTGCCTGGAGTCGGGACAACACAGAAGTCTTC. Its protein product is CAWSRDNTEVF. In full, the CDR3 reads CAWSRDNTEVFF.

In the case of this clone: Gene and germline names: mouse. The read comes to an end 1 residue before the CDR3 does, leaving the germline J gene to fill in the end. This chain links TRBV13-2 with TRBJ2-2; D ambiguous. The germline V gene has CDR1 NNHNN and CDR2 SYGAGS (reference sequence). V lost 3 bases and J lost 2, with 5 bases in between. This CDR3 region has 13 residues. Here the CDR3 reads CASGGFNTGQLYF. The CDR3 bases that were read are TGTGCCAGCGGTGGATTCAACACCGGGCAGCTCTAC.